This T cell receptor (beta chain) was captured by sequencing in a study of shared clonotypes between healthy human individuals. About the study: Every donor yielded three CD4 naive, three CD4 memory, two CD8 naive and one CD8 memory plate. Notes on the study in general: The sharing of roughly 5% of naive CD4 clonotypes was seen across several donors.

Unmatched junction bases numbered 6, after V lost 4 bases and J lost 0 bases. The CDR3 sequence is 16 residues long. CDR1 and CDR2 from the germline V gene are SGHVS and FQNEAQ. In regard to this clone: The antigen is undetermined.

Genomic DNA per cell subset filled all wells of several immunoSEQ plates. Clones were read by immunoSEQ multiplex PCR, and TCRdb kept only the in-frame ones, dropping some. The sample has some 580,000 clones, less than 98% seen once; the top ten hold roughly 0.055%. Sequenced sample: naive CD4+ T cells sorted from blood. As for subset: CD45RA+ positively selected. This clonotype originated in a woman in her twenties or thirties in good health. The chain couples TRBV7-8 to TRBJ2-1, with 7 positions matching TRBD2. CDR3 in amino acids: CASSYTGGSSYNEQFF. The DNA for the CDR3 is TGTGCCAGCAGCTACACCGGGGGGAGCTCCTACAATGAGCAGTTCTTC.